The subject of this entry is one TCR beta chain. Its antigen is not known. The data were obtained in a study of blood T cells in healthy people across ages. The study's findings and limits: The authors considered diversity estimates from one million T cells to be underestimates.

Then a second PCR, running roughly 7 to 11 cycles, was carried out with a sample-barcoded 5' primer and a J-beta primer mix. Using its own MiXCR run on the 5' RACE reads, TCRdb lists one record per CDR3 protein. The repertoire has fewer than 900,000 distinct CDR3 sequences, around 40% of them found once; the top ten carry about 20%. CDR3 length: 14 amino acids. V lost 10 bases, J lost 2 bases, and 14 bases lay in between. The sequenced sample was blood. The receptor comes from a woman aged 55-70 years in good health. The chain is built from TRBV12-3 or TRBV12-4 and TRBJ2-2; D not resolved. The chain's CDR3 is CANQSPGNTGELFF. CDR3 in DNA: TGTGCCAACCAGTCCCCGGGCAACACCGGGGAGCTGTTTTTT.